This TCR beta chain was found in a study of vaccination and CD4 T cells after COVID-19. Sequenced with the Oncomine TCR Beta short-read assay was DNA taken from cultured CD4+ T cells. TCRdb fed the PCR reads into MiXCR, producing one record per CDR3 protein. The data show about 2,700 distinct CDR3 sequences, with roughly 30% seen just once and 45% to 70% held by the top ten. Treatment indicated: approximately nine-day PBMC culture with coronavirus spike peptide pools or control peptides (ViraFEST assay). Once peptide pools had expanded antigen-specific T cells, ViraFEST sequenced TCRs. This clonotype is hyperexpanded. What it recognizes is unknown. The germline CDR1 and CDR2 sequences are ENHRY and SYGVKD. Trimming took 10 bases from V and 1 from J, leaving 13 bases between them. The CDR3 covers 13 residues.

J is TRBJ2-5 and V is TRBV10-3; D not certain. This TCR was recovered from a human donor who had recovered from COVID-19. The sample here was CD4+ T cells from blood, cultured in vitro, taken after SARS-CoV-2 vaccination. CDR3 protein: CASHTNLQETQYF. CDR3 in DNA: TGTGCCAGCCACACGAACCTCCAAGAGACCCAGTACTTC.